This T cell receptor (beta chain) was recorded in a study of blood T cell repertoires in COVID-19 (dated by TCRdb to the early 2020s). The study in broad terms: Samples covering the acute and convalescent phases of COVID-19 were provided by collaborators in the United States, Italy and Spain. The prospective study material was composed of cDNA or gDNA derived from T cells, B-cell-depleted T cells, or PBMCs. The dataset comprised deeply sampled blood TCRbeta repertoires from subjects exposed to, actively infected with, or recovered from COVID-19. A freely available public database, intended as a resource for researchers studying the immune response to SARS-CoV-2, is where the repertoires were released. Samples came from the ongoing ImmuneRACE study (first 160 participants) plus 1,254 subjects from 6 global collaborators. Nearly every sample came with metadata listing a de-identified subject ID, COVID-19 status, age in years and sex. HLA class I and class II types, where available, came from metadata supplied by the sample provider rather than from assay-based typing.

Collaborating institutions collected whole blood in K2EDTA tubes following their own protocols. For TCRbeta analysis, collaborator samples were shipped as frozen whole blood, as isolated PBMCs, or as DNA extracted from either sample type. As regards this clone: What this receptor recognizes is not known. Per-base quality was not reported, and no clone a single base away is much larger than it.

Beyond this particular receptor, the publication reports: How much clinical and demographic metadata was included differed by source and by participant, and the metadata was provided uncurated.

TCRbeta CDR3 regions were amplified from genomic DNA using the immunoSEQ Assay, a bias-controlled multiplex PCR. Per the original workflow: The number of nucleated cells in each sample was estimated from the amplification of reference gene primers within the assay. To quantify the absolute abundance of each unique TCRbeta CDR3 rearrangement, sequence reads were collapsed and filtered. For each sample, productive Simpson clonality was calculated as the square root of Simpson's diversity index across productive rearrangements. Here the immuneACCESS table is served through TCRdb, limited to in-frame sequences with V and J called. Missing clones are a known gap in these copies; in checked studies unresolved V genes cover under half, and the rest lacks a known reason. V and J calls and clone size are those listed in that table; D and trimming were worked out from the DNA. A total of about 120,000 clones appear in this sample, 85% of them only once. The ten largest clonotypes hold under 5% of the sample.

The CDR3 covers 14 residues, taking in both the cysteine and the phenylalanine. The sequence is cut down to CDR3 DNA, 42 bases in frame from base 1. The germline V gene (reference sequence) yields LNHDA for CDR1 and SQIVND for CDR2. Deletion took 5 bases off V and 2 bases off J, with a span of 12 bases between the germline ends. The rearrangement joined TRBV19 to TRBJ1-1, with TRBD1 tentatively as D gene (6 bases match). The sample was peripheral blood. The source is a man in his sixties with acute or convalescent COVID-19. CDR3 protein: CASSPGTFNTEAFF. The DNA reads as follows: TGTGCCAGTAGTCCTGGGACATTCAACACTGAAGCTTTCTTT.